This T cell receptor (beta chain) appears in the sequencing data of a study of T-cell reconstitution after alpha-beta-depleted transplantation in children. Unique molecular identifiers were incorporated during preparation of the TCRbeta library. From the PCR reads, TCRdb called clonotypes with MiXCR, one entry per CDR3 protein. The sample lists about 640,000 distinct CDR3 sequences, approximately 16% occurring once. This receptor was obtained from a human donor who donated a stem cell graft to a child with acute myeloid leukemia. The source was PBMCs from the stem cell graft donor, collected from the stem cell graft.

The CDR3 spells CAISRAPNTDTQYF. The CDR3 nucleotides are TGTGCCATCAGCCGGGCCCCAAACACAGATACGCAGTATTTT. The J gene is TRBJ2-3, the V gene TRBV10-3; D uncertain. The CDR3 is made up of 14 amino acids. Germline CDR1 reads ENHRY; CDR2 reads SYGVKD. Trimming pared 6 bases from V and 2 bases from J, leaving 12 bases between.